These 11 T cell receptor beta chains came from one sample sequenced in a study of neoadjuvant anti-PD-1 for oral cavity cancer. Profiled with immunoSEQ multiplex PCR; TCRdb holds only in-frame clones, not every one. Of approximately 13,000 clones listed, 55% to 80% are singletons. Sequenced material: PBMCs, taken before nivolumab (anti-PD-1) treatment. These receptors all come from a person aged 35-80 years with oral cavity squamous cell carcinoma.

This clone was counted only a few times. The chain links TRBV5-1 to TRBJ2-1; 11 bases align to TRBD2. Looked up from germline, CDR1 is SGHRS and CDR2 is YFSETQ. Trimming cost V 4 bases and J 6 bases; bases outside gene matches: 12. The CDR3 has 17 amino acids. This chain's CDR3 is CASSGDLLAGGLNEQFF. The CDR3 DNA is TGCGCCAGCAGCGGAGACCTTTTAGCGGGAGGGCTCAATGAGCAGTTCTTC.

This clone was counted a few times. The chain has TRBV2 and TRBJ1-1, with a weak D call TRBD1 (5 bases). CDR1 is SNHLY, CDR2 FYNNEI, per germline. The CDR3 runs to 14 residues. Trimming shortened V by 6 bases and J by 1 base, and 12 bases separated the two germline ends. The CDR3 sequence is CASRPYRTNTEAFF. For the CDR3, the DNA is TGTGCCAGCAGGCCATACAGGACGAACACTGAAGCTTTCTTT.

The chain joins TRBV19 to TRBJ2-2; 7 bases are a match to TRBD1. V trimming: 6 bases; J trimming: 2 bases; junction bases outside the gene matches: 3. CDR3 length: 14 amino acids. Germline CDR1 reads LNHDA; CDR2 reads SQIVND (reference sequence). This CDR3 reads CASSRGTNTGELFF. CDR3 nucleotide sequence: TGTGCCAGTAGCAGGGGGACCAACACCGGGGAGCTGTTTTTT. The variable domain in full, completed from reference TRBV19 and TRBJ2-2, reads DGGITQSPKYLFRKEGQNVTLSCEQNLNHDAMYWYRQDPGQGLRLIYYSQIVNDFQKGDIAEGYSVSREKKESFPLTVTSAQKNPTAFYLCASSRGTNTGELFFGEGSRLTVL.

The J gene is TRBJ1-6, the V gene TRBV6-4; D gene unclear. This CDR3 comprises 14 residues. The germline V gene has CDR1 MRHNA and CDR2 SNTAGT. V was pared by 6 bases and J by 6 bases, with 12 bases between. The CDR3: CASRDHSRNSPLHF. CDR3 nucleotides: TGTGCCAGCAGAGACCACAGCCGTAATTCACCCCTCCACTTT.

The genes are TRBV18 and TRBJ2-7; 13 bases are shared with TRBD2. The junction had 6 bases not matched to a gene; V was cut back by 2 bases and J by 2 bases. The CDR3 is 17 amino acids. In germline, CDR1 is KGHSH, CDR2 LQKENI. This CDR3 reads CASSPRTSGRQAYEQYF. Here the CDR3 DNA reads TGTGCCAGCTCACCAAGGACTAGCGGGAGACAGGCCTACGAGCAGTACTTC.

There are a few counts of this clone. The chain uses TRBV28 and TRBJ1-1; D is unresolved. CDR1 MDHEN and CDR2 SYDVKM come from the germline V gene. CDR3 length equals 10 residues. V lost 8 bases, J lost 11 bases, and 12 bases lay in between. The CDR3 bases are TGTGCCAGCCTTTCGGTGTGGGCTTTCTTT. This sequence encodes CASLSVWAFF.

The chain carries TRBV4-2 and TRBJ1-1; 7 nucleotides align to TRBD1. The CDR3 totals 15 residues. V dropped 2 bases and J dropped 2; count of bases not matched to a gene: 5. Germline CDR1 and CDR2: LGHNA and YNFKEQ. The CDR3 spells CASSQTDRLNTEAFF. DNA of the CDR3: TGTGCCAGCAGCCAAACGGACAGGCTCAACACTGAAGCTTTCTTT.

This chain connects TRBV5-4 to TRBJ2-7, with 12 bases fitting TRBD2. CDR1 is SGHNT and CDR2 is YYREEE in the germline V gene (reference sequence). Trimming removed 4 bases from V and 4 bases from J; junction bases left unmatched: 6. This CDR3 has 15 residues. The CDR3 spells CASSTLAGGFYEQYF. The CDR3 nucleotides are TGTGCCAGCAGCACACTAGCGGGGGGCTTTTACGAGCAGTACTTC.

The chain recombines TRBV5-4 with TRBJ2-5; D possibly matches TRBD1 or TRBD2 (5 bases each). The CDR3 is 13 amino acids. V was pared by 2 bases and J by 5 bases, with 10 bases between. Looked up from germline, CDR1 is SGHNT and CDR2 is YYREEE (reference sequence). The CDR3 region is CASSFGAHETQYF. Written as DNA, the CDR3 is TGTGCCAGCAGCTTCGGGGCGCACGAGACCCAGTACTTC.

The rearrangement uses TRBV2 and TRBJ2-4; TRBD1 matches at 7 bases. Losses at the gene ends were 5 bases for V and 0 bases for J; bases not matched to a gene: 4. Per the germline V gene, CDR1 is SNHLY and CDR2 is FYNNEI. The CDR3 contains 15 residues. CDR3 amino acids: CASSRQGLAKNIQYF. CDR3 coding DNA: TGTGCCAGCAGTAGACAGGGTCTAGCCAAAAACATTCAGTACTTC.

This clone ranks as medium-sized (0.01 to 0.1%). The CDR3 bases are TGCGCCAGCAGCTCGCGGTCGGAGGGAGGGCCATTTGCCTACGAGCAGTACTTC. Translating gives CASSSRSEGGPFAYEQYF. The V gene is TRBV5-1, the J gene TRBJ2-7; 7 positions agree with TRBD2. J lost 2 bases, V lost 3 bases, and 17 bases had no gene match. Germline V gives CDR1 SGHRS, CDR2 YFSETQ. The CDR3 contains 18 residues. Full variable domain (remainder filled in from reference TRBV5-1 and TRBJ2-7): KAGVTQTPRYLIKTRGQQVTLSCSPISGHRSVSWYQQTPGQGLQFLFEYFSETQRNKGNFPGRFSGRQFSNSRSEMNVSTLELGDSALYLCASSSRSEGGPFAYEQYFGPGTRLTVT.